The rows below give T cell receptor beta chains drawn from one sample of a study of OX40 agonist ivuxolimab in advanced cancers. Produced via immunoSEQ multiplex PCR; TCRdb's table is partial and in-frame only. The sample consists of 60,000 to 65,000 clones, 80% to 90% of them appearing once. This material consisted of CD4+ or CD8+ T cells sorted from blood, taken in a trial of the OX40 agonist ivuxolimab. Receptors originate from an adult with an advanced solid tumor such as melanoma, head and neck, liver or kidney cancer. Each CDR3 is given with its conserved first and last residue. D genes are given only for firm matches. The listing skips clone size in some rows; elsewhere it reads once, few, many or a size class.

>-|TRBV20-1|TRBJ1-2|-
CSAETAYGYTF
TGCAGTGCTGAGACAGCGTATGGCTACACCTTC
>-|TRBV5-1|TRBJ1-2|-
CASSQIPTGHWGYTF
TGCGCCAGCAGCCAAATCCCGACAGGTCATTGGGGCTACACCTTC
>TRBD2|TRBV29-1|TRBJ2-2|-
CSVGPSGRGTGELFF
TGCAGCGTTGGCCCTAGCGGGAGGGGAACCGGGGAGCTGTTTTTT
>TRBD2|TRBV6-1|TRBJ2-7|-
CAIRMGLAGDEQYF
TGTGCCATCAGAATGGGACTAGCGGGAGACGAGCAGTACTTC
>TRBD2|TRBV15|TRBJ2-7|-
CATSRVIAGAYEQYF
TGTGCCACCAGCAGAGTAATAGCGGGAGCTTACGAGCAGTACTTC
>TRBD2|TRBV28|TRBJ2-7|-
CASRASGSSYEQYF
TGTGCCAGCAGGGCCAGCGGGAGCTCCTACGAGCAGTACTTC
>-|TRBV5-1|TRBJ1-3|once
CASSVEGAFGNTIYF
TGCGCCAGCAGCGTCGAGGGAGCTTTTGGAAACACCATATATTTT
>TRBD1|TRBV19|TRBJ1-2|-
CASSMEDRGLYGYTF
TGTGCCAGTAGTATGGAGGACAGGGGGCTATATGGCTACACCTTC
>-|TRBV5-1|TRBJ2-1|-
CASSLGNNEQFF
TGCGCCAGCAGCTTAGGCAACAATGAGCAGTTCTTC
>-|TRBV6-6|TRBJ2-1|-
CASSPPDRSYNEQFF
TGTGCCAGCAGTCCCCCGGACAGATCCTACAATGAGCAGTTCTTC
>-|TRBV5-4|TRBJ2-5|-
CASSQKQVVYQETQYF
TGTGCCAGCAGCCAAAAACAGGTCGTGTACCAAGAGACCCAGTACTTC
>TRBD1|TRBV2|TRBJ2-1|-
CASSDDRGGFF
TGTGCCAGCAGTGATGACAGGGGTGGTTTCTTC
>-|TRBV6-5|TRBJ1-6|few
CASSAGIQPSPLHF
TGTGCCAGCAGTGCTGGGATCCAACCTTCACCCCTCCACTTT
>-|TRBV2|TRBJ1-1|once
CASRPQGATEAFF
TGTGCCAGCAGGCCCCAGGGTGCCACTGAAGCTTTCTTT
>-|TRBV11-3|TRBJ2-3|-
CASSLGGSQDTQYF
TGTGCCAGCAGCTTAGGTGGTAGCCAAGATACGCAGTATTTT
>-|TRBV11-2|TRBJ2-3|-
CASSHAGILTDTQYF
TGTGCCAGCAGTCACGCAGGGATCCTCACAGATACGCAGTATTTT
>-|TRBV7-9|TRBJ2-5|-
CASSLVGGKVTQYF
TGTGCCAGCAGCTTAGTTGGGGGGAAGGTGACCCAGTACTTC
>TRBD2|TRBV27|TRBJ2-3|-
CASRPGTSGGGYTDTQYF
TGTGCCAGCAGACCCGGGACTAGCGGGGGGGGGTACACAGATACGCAGTATTTT
>-|TRBV15|TRBJ1-2|-
CATSRESGASFNYGYTF
TGTGCCACCAGCAGAGAATCGGGGGCCTCATTTAACTATGGCTACACCTTC
>-|TRBV11-2|TRBJ1-1|-
CASSESGGLNTEAFF
TGTGCCAGCAGCGAGTCTGGGGGGCTGAACACTGAAGCTTTCTTT
>-|TRBV2|TRBJ2-6|-
CASSQDSPYSGANVLTF
TGTGCCAGCAGCCAAGACAGTCCTTACTCTGGGGCCAACGTCCTGACTTTC
>-|TRBV2|TRBJ1-2|-
CATILQGLSGYTF
TGTGCCACCATACTCCAGGGGTTGTCGGGCTACACCTTC
>TRBD2|TRBV11-3|TRBJ2-1|-
CASSLDRGLDYNEQFF
TGTGCCAGCAGCTTAGATCGGGGACTAGATTACAATGAGCAGTTCTTC
>TRBD1|TRBV28|TRBJ2-7|-
CASSFQGTGATFYEQYF
TGTGCCAGCAGTTTTCAAGGGACAGGCGCCACTTTCTACGAGCAGTACTTC
>-|TRBV5-1|TRBJ1-5|-
CASSLQGWGNQPQHF
TGCGCCAGCAGCTTGCAGGGGTGGGGCAATCAGCCCCAGCATTTT
>-|TRBV7-9|TRBJ1-2|few
CASSLGSFGGYTF
TGTGCCAGCAGCTTGGGGTCGTTTGGGGGCTACACCTTC
>-|TRBV11-3|TRBJ2-7|once
CASSRFGGAYEQYF
TGTGCCAGCAGCCGCTTCGGCGGGGCCTACGAGCAGTACTTC
>-|TRBV4-1|TRBJ2-7|-
CASSQDRGTGSYEQYF
TGCGCCAGCAGCCAAGATAGAGGGACGGGATCCTACGAGCAGTACTTC
>-|TRBV29-1|TRBJ1-1|-
CSVDVGLGEAFF
TGCAGCGTTGACGTCGGCCTCGGAGAAGCTTTCTTT
>-|TRBV7-3|TRBJ2-7|few
CASSLTGGLQYF
TGTGCCAGCAGCTTAACTGGCGGGTTACAGTACTTC
>TRBD2|TRBV7-3|TRBJ2-2|-
CASSLKTPWAGLAENTGELFF
TGTGCCAGCAGCTTAAAAACCCCTTGGGCTGGACTAGCGGAAAACACCGGGGAGCTGTTTTTT
>-|TRBV2|TRBJ1-4|-
CASLKWGSGEKLFF
TGTGCCAGCTTAAAATGGGGTTCAGGTGAAAAACTGTTTTTT
>-|TRBV27|TRBJ2-7|-
CASSLSPSVSYEQYF
TGTGCCAGCAGTTTATCTCCGTCAGTCTCCTACGAGCAGTACTTC
>-|TRBV2|TRBJ1-5|-
CASSSTGSRQPQHF
TGTGCCAGCAGTTCTACAGGGTCTAGGCAGCCCCAGCATTTT
>-|TRBV5-6|TRBJ2-7|-
CASSLERGSYEQYF
TGTGCCAGCAGCTTGGAAAGGGGGAGCTACGAGCAGTACTTC
>-|TRBV27|TRBJ2-1|-
CASSRLASSYNEQFF
TGTGCCAGCAGTCGGCTAGCGAGCTCCTACAATGAGCAGTTCTTC
>TRBD1|TRBV5-3|TRBJ1-5|few
CARRQGQNSNQPQHF
TGTGCCAGAAGGCAGGGACAGAATAGCAATCAGCCCCAGCATTTT
>-|TRBV15|TRBJ2-5|-
CATSRPNGLQETQYF
TGTGCCACCAGCAGACCTAACGGGTTACAAGAGACCCAGTACTTC
>TRBD1|TRBV27|TRBJ2-2|-
CASREGDRDTGELFF
TGTGCCAGCAGGGAGGGGGACAGGGACACCGGGGAGCTGTTTTTT
>TRBD1|TRBV7-6|TRBJ1-1|-
CASSPGQGNTEAFF
TGTGCCAGCAGCCCCGGACAGGGAAACACTGAAGCTTTCTTT
>-|TRBV18|TRBJ2-7|-
CASSKAEYEQYF
TGTGCCAGCTCCAAGGCCGAATACGAGCAGTACTTC
>TRBD2|TRBV5-1|TRBJ2-2|-
CASSSASGTNTGELFF
TGCGCCAGCAGCTCGGCTAGCGGGACGAACACCGGGGAGCTGTTTTTT
>TRBD1|TRBV10-2|TRBJ1-5|-
CASSVTGGNQPQHF
TGCGCCAGCAGCGTCACAGGGGGCAATCAGCCCCAGCATTTT
>-|TRBV5-4|TRBJ2-3|-
CASRGENTDTQYF
TGTGCCAGCAGGGGCGAAAACACAGATACGCAGTATTTT
>-|TRBV28|TRBJ2-7|-
CASGRGEQYF
TGTGCCAGCGGGAGGGGGGAGCAGTACTTC
>-|TRBV18|TRBJ1-6|-
CASSSGSPGVSPLHF
TGTGCCAGCTCTTCAGGTAGCCCCGGAGTTTCACCCCTCCACTTT
>TRBD1|TRBV2|TRBJ2-7|-
CASSGQGYEQYF
TGTGCCAGCAGTGGACAGGGCTACGAGCAGTACTTC
>-|TRBV5-1|TRBJ2-3|-
CASSLGRNTDTQYF
TGCGCCAGCAGCTTGGGCAGGAACACAGATACGCAGTATTTT
>TRBD1|TRBV29-1|TRBJ2-3|-
CSVLTGTDTQYF
TGCAGCGTCTTGACAGGGACAGATACGCAGTATTTT
>-|TRBV15|TRBJ2-5|-
CATSGYGETQYF
TGTGCCACCAGCGGTTATGGGGAGACCCAGTACTTC
>-|TRBV5-1|TRBJ2-7|-
CASSPLQGRWEQYF
TGCGCCAGCAGCCCCTTACAGGGGAGGTGGGAGCAGTACTTC
>-|TRBV6-5|TRBJ2-5|-
CASSYSMWAGRETQYF
TGTGCCAGCAGTTACTCGATGTGGGCCGGGCGGGAGACCCAGTACTTC
>-|TRBV27|TRBJ2-7|-
CASSFRDGAYEQYF
TGTGCCAGCAGTTTCAGGGACGGCGCCTACGAGCAGTACTTC
>-|TRBV6-6|TRBJ2-1|-
CASSYSGRANEQFF
TGTGCCAGCAGTTACTCGGGCAGGGCCAATGAGCAGTTCTTC
>-|TRBV5-1|TRBJ2-2|-
CASSLGGVPGELFF
TGCGCCAGCAGCTTGGGGGGCGTCCCTGGGGAGCTGTTTTTT
>-|TRBV4-1|TRBJ1-1|-
CASSQNRVDNTEAFF
TGCGCCAGCAGCCAGAACAGGGTGGATAACACTGAAGCTTTCTTT
>-|TRBV12-5|TRBJ2-1|-
CASALLGYNEQFF
TGTGCTAGTGCCCTGCTGGGCTACAATGAGCAGTTCTTC